The sample holds a few counts of the clone carrying this T cell receptor beta chain. The record originates from a study of CD8 T cells in ankylosing spondylitis. TCRdb reprocessed the 5' RACE reads with MiXCR, giving one entry per CDR3 protein. Here the sample spans some 130,000 distinct CDR3 sequences, around 6.6% being singletons. The length of the CDR3 is 13 residues. Deletions cut 5 bases from V and 11 bases from J, with 18 bases between. Germline-derived CDR1 and CDR2 are SGHVS and FNYEAQ. The TCR originated in a female donor with ankylosing spondylitis or in good health (not recorded which). Sequencing input: blood, either unsorted or a sorted T cell fraction (not recorded which). V usage is TRBV7-6 and J usage is TRBJ1-1; D uncertain. CDR3 protein: CASSRGPQSLAFF. DNA for the CDR3: TGTGCCAGCAGCCGTGGGCCGCAGAGTCTGGCTTTCTTT. The whole variable domain, filled in from reference TRBV7-6 and TRBJ1-1, reads GAGVSQSPRYKVTKRGQDVALRCDPISGHVSLYWYRQALGQGPEFLTYFNYEAQQDKSGLPNDRFSAERPEGSISTLTIQRTEQRDSAMYRCASSRGPQSLAFFGQGTRLTVV.